The 8 T cell receptor beta chains below come from one sample, sequenced in a study of shared clonotypes between healthy human individuals. Repertoires were generated with immunoSEQ multiplex PCR, while TCRdb's copy carries only in-frame clones and drops some. In the table there are under 2,500,000 clones, under 97% of which are singletons. The sample taken for sequencing was naive CD4+ T cells sorted from blood. The subset: CD45RA+ positively selected. These receptors were obtained from a man aged 18 to 29 in good health.

This rearrangement joins TRBV6-1 to TRBJ1-2; TRBD1 agrees at 8 bases. Looked up from germline, CDR1 is MNHNS and CDR2 is SASEGT. This CDR3 contains 13 residues. Trimming cost V 3 bases and J 8 bases; bases outside gene matches: 5. As DNA, the CDR3 is TGTGCCAGCAGTGAGCGACAGGGGCAAGGCTACACCTTC. Encoded protein: CASSERQGQGYTF.

The chain recombines TRBV7-2 with TRBJ1-1, with D unresolved. This CDR3 contains 15 residues. Trimming pared 1 base from V and 4 bases from J, leaving 13 bases between. The germline gives CDR1 SGHTA, CDR2 FQGNSA. As DNA, the CDR3 is TGTGCCAGCAGCTTAGTTCACGGACTAGGCACTGAAGCTTTCTTT. Translation: CASSLVHGLGTEAFF.

This clone was observed a few times. The J gene is TRBJ2-7, the V gene TRBV7-6; no definite D call. Trimming cost V 5 bases and J 4 bases, with 9 bases left between them. Germline-derived CDR1 and CDR2 are SGHVS and FNYEAQ. This CDR3 is 12 amino acids long. In DNA form, the CDR3 reads TGTGCCAGCAGCCTCACTACTTACGAGCAGTACTTC. Its protein product is CASSLTTYEQYF. Complete variable domain (other parts from reference TRBV7-6 and TRBJ2-7): GAGVSQSPRYKVTKRGQDVALRCDPISGHVSLYWYRQALGQGPEFLTYFNYEAQQDKSGLPNDRFSAERPEGSISTLTIQRTEQRDSAMYRCASSLTTYEQYFGPGTRLTVT.

The chain joins TRBV5-1 to TRBJ1-2, with TRBD1 as a possible D gene (6 bases). Trimming shortened V by 6 bases and J by 4 bases, and 19 bases separated the two germline ends. This CDR3 comprises 15 residues. The germline V gene encodes CDR1 SGHRS and CDR2 YFSETQ. CDR3 residues: CASTPQGPEGYGYTF. CDR3 DNA sequence: TGCGCCAGCACCCCACAGGGCCCCGAGGGCTATGGCTACACCTTC.

V is TRBV29-1 and J is TRBJ1-1; D is uncertain. The CDR3 runs to 13 residues. CDR1 SQVTM and CDR2 ANQGSEA come from the germline V gene. V gave up 6 bases and J gave up 1 base, with 12 bases separating them. Here the CDR3 reads CSVMTISNTEAFF. As DNA, the CDR3 is TGCAGCGTCATGACCATATCGAACACTGAAGCTTTCTTT.

A single count supports this clone. V is TRBV18 and J is TRBJ1-1; D is perhaps TRBD1 (6 bases). From germline, CDR1 is KGHSH and CDR2 LQKENI. The V end lost 0 bases, the J end lost 4 bases, and 12 bases lay between the germline ends. The CDR3 has 15 amino acids. The DNA for the CDR3 is TGTGCCAGCTCACCACCGACAGGCAGCCCCACTGAAGCTTTCTTT. Its translation is CASSPPTGSPTEAFF.

V gene TRBV18 combines with J gene TRBJ1-6; 7 bases align to TRBD1. Trimming at V came to 4 bases and at J to 1 base, leaving 4 bases not matched to a gene. CDR1 and CDR2 from the germline V gene are KGHSH and LQKENI. This CDR3 is 16 amino acids long. The CDR3 nucleotides are TGTGCCAGCTCACTCCTGACAGGGTCCTATAATTCACCCCTCCACTTT. This gives the protein CASSLLTGSYNSPLHF.

V usage is TRBV28 and J usage is TRBJ1-5, with 10 bases fitting TRBD1. Looked up from germline, CDR1 is MDHEN and CDR2 is SYDVKM. The CDR3 has 16 amino acids. With V trimmed by 2 bases and J by 7 bases, 8 bases remained unmatched. The CDR3 nucleotides read TGTGCCAGCAGTTTAGGGGGACAGGGGAGTTTGCAGCCCCAGCATTTT. Encoded protein: CASSLGGQGSLQPQHF.